There are many counts of the clone carrying this TCR beta chain. The CDR3 spans 13 residues. The J segment lost 8 bases and the V segment lost 4 bases, leaving 7 bases of the junction unmatched. Germline assignment: CDR1 DFQATT and CDR2 SNEGSKA (reference sequence). Time point in this sample: healthy volunteer bleed at 6 weeks. It was from unfractionated whole blood that total RNA was extracted. This sample is part of a study of human T cells and chemical hapten exposure. TCRdb passed the RACE reads through MiXCR, listing each CDR3 protein once. Of about 77,000 distinct CDR3 sequences in the sample, 8.6% were seen once.

This rearrangement joins TRBV20-1 to TRBJ1-4; TRBD1 matches at 7 bases. The receptor's source is a female donor in good health. Some clones in this sample may be carry-over from other donors' samples. The specimen sequenced was whole blood. The CDR3 sequence is CSAKQGIREKLFF. CDR3 DNA sequence: TGCAGTGCTAAACAGGGGATCAGGGAAAAACTGTTTTTT.